This TCR beta chain was recovered during a study of blood T cells in healthy people across ages. A sample-barcoded 5' primer and a J-beta primer mix were used in a second PCR of about 7 to 12 cycles. In TCRdb, the 5' RACE reads were re-called with MiXCR into one record per CDR3 protein. The sample has approximately 940,000 distinct CDR3 sequences; around 48% are singletons. Total RNA was extracted at no less than 5.5 micrograms per sample. V was clipped by 0 bases and J by 4 bases, with 14 bases between them. CDR1 is SGHRS, CDR2 YFSETQ, per germline. The CDR3 consists of 15 residues. This clonotype was sampled from a young man in good health. V is TRBV5-1 and J is TRBJ2-7, with no clear D. Sequenced sample: blood. The CDR3 DNA sequence: TGCGCCAGCAGCTTGGGTCACCGCGGACCGTACGAGCAGTACTTC. Translated: CASSLGHRGPYEQYF.